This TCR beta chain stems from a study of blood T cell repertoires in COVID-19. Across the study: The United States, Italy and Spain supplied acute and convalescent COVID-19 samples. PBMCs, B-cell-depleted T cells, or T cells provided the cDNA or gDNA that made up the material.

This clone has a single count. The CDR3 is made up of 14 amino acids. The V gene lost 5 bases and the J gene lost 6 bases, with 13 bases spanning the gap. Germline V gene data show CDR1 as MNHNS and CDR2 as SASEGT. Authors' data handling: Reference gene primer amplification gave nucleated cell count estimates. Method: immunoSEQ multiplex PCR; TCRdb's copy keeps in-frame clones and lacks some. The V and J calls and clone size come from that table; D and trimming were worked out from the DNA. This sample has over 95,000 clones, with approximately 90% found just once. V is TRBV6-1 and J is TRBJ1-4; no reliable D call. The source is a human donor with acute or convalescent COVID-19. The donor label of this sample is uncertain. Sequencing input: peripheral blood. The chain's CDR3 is CASSFPGKDEKLFF. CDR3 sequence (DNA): TGTGCCAGCAGTTTCCCGGGGAAAGATGAAAAACTGTTTTTT.